One sample yielded the 3 T cell receptor beta chains listed below, sequenced in a study of T cells in localized non-small cell lung cancer. Using immunoSEQ multiplex PCR, the repertoire was profiled, and TCRdb retains in-frame clones only, with some absent. The top ten hold 29% of the sample, which has roughly 25,000 clones, less than 90% seen once. Sequencing used peripheral blood, obtained before any cancer treatment. The receptors stem from a male donor aged 60 or over with stage I squamous cell lung carcinoma.

J is TRBJ2-1 and V is TRBV27, with 11 bases fitting TRBD2. Germline V gene sequence: CDR1 MNHEY, CDR2 SMNVEV (reference sequence). This CDR3 is built from 15 residues. J gave up 4 bases and V 6 bases, and 5 bases lay outside the gene matches. CDR3 region: CASRRTSGPYNEQFF. The CDR3 DNA follows: TGTGCCAGCAGGCGGACTAGCGGGCCTTACAATGAGCAGTTCTTC.

This chain joins TRBV18 and TRBJ2-7, with D tentatively TRBD1 (6 bases). Trimming stripped 0 bases from V and 3 bases from J, with 6 bases between. Germline CDR1 reads KGHSH; CDR2 reads LQKENI. The CDR3 runs 13 residues. This chain's CDR3 is CASSPPDSYEQYF. Written as DNA, the CDR3 is TGTGCCAGCTCACCACCGGACAGCTACGAGCAGTACTTC.

This clone was picked up one time. V and J are TRBV10-3 and TRBJ2-5, with D uncertain. Germline CDR1 is ENHRY and CDR2 is SYGVKD. The CDR3 contains 12 residues. Trimming removed 0 bases from V and 3 bases from J, with 2 bases in between. The CDR3 DNA sequence: TGTGCCATCAGTGAGTCGAAAGAGACCCAGTACTTC. Translation gives CAISESKETQYF.